The 5 T cell receptor beta chains reported below all come from one sample, sequenced in a study of cytomegalovirus exposure and HLA in healthy donors (dated by TCRdb to about 2017). The library was built by means of the immunoSEQ multiplex PCR assay. The multiplex PCR relied on a mix of 60 forward primers for TCR Vbeta segments and 13 reverse primers for TCR Jbeta segments. TCRdb provides this immuneACCESS table in a form limited to in-frame rearrangements. Some clones are lacking; in checked studies, under half of them reflect an unresolved V gene, and why the rest are absent is not known. The table of this sample itemizes over 40,000 clones. About 2% of the sample comes from the top ten. The sample was PBMCs. All receptors come from a woman between 35 and 50 years old in good health and CMV-seronegative.

DNA for the CDR3: TGTGCCAGCAGCGCCGGGACTAGCTCTACATACGAGCAGTACTTC. This gives the protein CASSAGTSSTYEQYF. This chain joins TRBV7-9 and TRBJ2-7; TRBD2 agrees at 9 bases. Germline CDR1 and CDR2: SEHNR and FQNEAQ (reference sequence). With V trimmed by 5 bases and J by 4 bases, 9 bases remained unmatched. This CDR3 has 15 amino acids.

The chain carries TRBV7-9 and TRBJ1-5, with no clear D. Germline V gives CDR1 SEHNR, CDR2 FQNEAQ (reference sequence). V lost 5 bases and J 3 bases, leaving 11 bases between the germline ends. CDR3 length: 14 amino acids. CDR3: CASSLDGFNQPQHF. In DNA, the CDR3 is TGTGCCAGCAGCCTAGACGGGTTCAATCAGCCCCAGCATTTT. Complete variable domain (other parts from reference TRBV7-9 and TRBJ1-5): DTGVSQNPRHKITKRGQNVTFRCDPISEHNRLYWYRQTLGQGPEFLTYFQNEAQLEKSRLLSDRFSAERPKGSFSTLEIQRTEQGDSAMYLCASSLDGFNQPQHFGDGTRLSIL.

The V call is TRBV6-5, the J call TRBJ2-2, with 9 bases matching TRBD1. CDR1 and CDR2 (germline): MNHEY, SVGAGI. The junction had 2 bases not matched to a gene; V was cut back by 1 base and J by 8 bases. The CDR3 covers 14 residues. The CDR3, as DNA: TGTGCCAGCAGTTACTGGGACAGGGTAGGGGAGCTGTTTTTT. Protein: CASSYWDRVGELFF.

This chain links TRBV4-1 with TRBJ2-3, with 12 bases fitting TRBD1. V trimming: 6 bases; J trimming: 8 bases; junction bases outside the gene matches: 9. The germline CDR1 and CDR2 sequences are MGHRA and YSYEKL. The CDR3 is 15 residues long. The CDR3 sequence is CASRQQGQGASTQYF. The CDR3, as DNA: TGCGCCAGCAGGCAGCAGGGACAGGGGGCCTCTACGCAGTATTTT.

The chain carries TRBV7-6 and TRBJ2-1, with D possibly matching TRBD2 (6 bases). Trimming removed 3 bases at V and 5 bases at J, with 8 bases between. The CDR3 loop spans 13 amino acids. Germline V CDR1 and CDR2: SGHVS, FNYEAQ. CDR3 sequence: CASSLEGDNEQFF. The CDR3 nucleotides are TGTGCCAGCAGCTTGGAGGGAGACAATGAGCAGTTCTTC.